This T cell receptor (beta chain) was captured by sequencing in a study of PD-1 blockade in classical Hodgkin lymphoma (dated by TCRdb to 2018 to 2020). Background on the whole study: Nivolumab dosing was 3 mg/kg intravenously every 2 weeks, continuing until either disease progression or unacceptable toxicity. The study used TCR beta sequencing and CyTOF to define a peripheral blood immune signature of response to PD-1 blockade in classical Hodgkin lymphoma.

Overall study results and their limits: Newly diagnosed patients were reported to have lower baseline TCR diversity than healthy donors, and relapsed/refractory patients were reported to have lower baseline TCR diversity still. Trial patients with a complete response had baseline diversity similar to that of newly diagnosed patients, while partial responders and progressors had significantly lower diversity. The study was restricted to a single clinical trial cohort, and the causes of repertoire differences, possibly disease activity or prior therapy, were left undefined. Diversity was lower in patients who began nivolumab less than 1 year after ASCT, so these patients were left out of later analyses to avoid confounding by immune reconstitution. By C4D1, a significant rise was seen in CD4+ TCR diversity but not in CD8+ TCR diversity (p=0.0027 vs p=0.16), and the rise was most apparent among complete responders (p=0.02).

Genomic DNA was extracted with the Qiagen DNeasy kit from unsorted PBMCs and from negatively selected CD4+ and CD8+ fractions. Amplification of TCR beta CDR3 regions was done by immunoSEQ multiplex PCR with primers that anneal to V and J segments. A synthetic immune receptor repertoire was used to minimize amplification bias, and any residual bias was removed computationally once sequencing was done. In the original analysis: Repertoire diversity was quantified as the Shannon entropy index using custom Python scripts. The unsorted, CD4+ and CD8+ repertoires were each analyzed separately, with the exception of combined analyses, where CD4+ and CD8+ sequences were merged in silico. A clone was considered expanded if an increase in frequency of at least 2-fold after treatment relative to C1D1 was found, and a pseudocount of 0.5 was applied to clones undetected at baseline. Singleton clones were defined as clones with 0 or 1 copy at C1D1, and non-singleton clones were defined as clones with 2 or more copies. Clones expanded in unsorted samples were annotated as CD4+, CD8+ or unknown by matching protein sequences in sorted samples from the same patient. Diversity changes from C1D1 to C4D1 were tested in paired samples using Wilcoxon tests. What TCRdb holds here is the immuneACCESS table cut down to in-frame rearrangements. Part of the clones is not present; checked against another copy, under half of the missing clones reflect an unresolved V gene, and the others are unexplained. V and J calls and clone size are given by that table; D and trimming were obtained from the DNA. Across this sample there are some 14,000 clones, with around 83% seen only once. The leading ten clones occupy approximately 4.4% of the sample.

The time point label, as the study defines it: cycle 1 day 1 (C1D1), immediately before nivolumab initiation. Relapse after autologous stem cell transplantation had occurred in all trial patients, and cohorts A, B and C were distinguished by prior brentuximab vedotin exposure. The trial cohort comprised approximately 55 patients with relapsed/refractory classical Hodgkin lymphoma whose best overall responses were complete response, partial response or progressive disease. In the multi-cohort phase II CheckMate 205 trial, trial patients received single-agent nivolumab. Best overall response was determined by an independent review committee according to the 2007 International Working Group response criteria. PBMCs from the trial were collected at three points: immediately before nivolumab initiation (C1D1), and during therapy at cycle 2 day 1 and cycle 4 day 1. Peripheral blood was collected in 8 mL Vacutainer Cell Preparation Tubes, from which PBMCs were isolated by centrifugation and then cryopreserved.

For this clone: This receptor's antigen is unknown. Base qualities are not at hand, and no much larger clone is one base apart.

CDR3 length: 14 amino acids, cysteine to phenylalanine. The DNA shown is the 42-base CDR3, in frame from base 1. The CDR1 and CDR2 encoded by the germline V gene are SNHLY and FYNNEI. V is cut by 2 bases and J by 2 bases, and the space between the germline ends is 10 bases. The material was peripheral blood mononuclear cells (PBMCs), obtained at baseline. In this chain, TRBV2 is recombined with TRBJ2-7, with an unclear D gene assignment. The origin of this receptor is a human donor with classical Hodgkin lymphoma. The DNA sequence follows: TGTGCCAGCAGTGAACGGCAGATTACCTACGAGCAGTACTTC. Its amino acids are CASSERQITYEQYF.